The next 28 T cell receptor beta chains were all read from a single sample in a study of T cell responses to AZD1222 COVID-19 vaccine. Here immunoSEQ multiplex PCR was the method, and the copy in TCRdb shows in-frame clones only, minus some. The sample has tens of thousands of clones; roughly 91% are singletons. Sample: peripheral blood, taken 28 days after the second dose of the MenACWY control vaccine. These receptors were collected from an adult who received the MenACWY meningococcal vaccine as a control.

The J gene is TRBJ2-2, the V gene TRBV11-3; D remains ambiguous. Germline CDR1 is SGHNT and CDR2 is YENEEA. CDR3 length: 13 amino acids. V lost 1 base and J 7 bases, leaving 7 bases between the germline ends. CDR3 nucleotides: TGTGCCAGCAGCTTAGGACGACACGGGGAGCTGTTTTTT. It translates to CASSLGRHGELFF.

The chain uses TRBV27 and TRBJ1-6; unclear D gene. Trimming removed 3 bases at V and 5 bases at J, with 14 bases between. Germline V gene sequence: CDR1 MNHEY, CDR2 SMNVEV (reference sequence). This CDR3 comprises 16 residues. The CDR3 here is CASSFVRAGNNSPLHF. Written as DNA, the CDR3 is TGTGCCAGCAGTTTCGTCCGTGCAGGAAATAATTCACCCCTCCACTTT.

Only one count was recorded for this clone. The rearrangement links TRBV4-3 to TRBJ1-6, with 8 bases aligning to TRBD1. Germline V gene lookup returns CDR1 LGHNA and CDR2 YSLEER. V trimming: 1 base; J trimming: 0 bases; junction bases outside the gene matches: 5. The CDR3 runs to 18 residues. CDR3 coding DNA: TGCGCCAGCAGCCAAGGGACAGGGCTTAGCTCCTATAATTCACCCCTCCACTTT. The encoded protein is CASSQGTGLSSYNSPLHF.

The V and J genes are TRBV5-4 and TRBJ1-3; D uncertain. Deletions cut 2 bases from V and 5 bases from J, with 14 bases between. The CDR3 covers 15 residues. The germline gives CDR1 SGHNT, CDR2 YYREEE (reference sequence). The CDR3 reads CASSFRPGSRNTIYF. The CDR3 DNA follows: TGTGCCAGCAGCTTCAGGCCCGGGAGCCGAAACACCATATATTTT.

CDR3 sequence reads: CASSSPQNTGELFF. The CDR3 nucleotides are TGTGCCAGCAGTTCGCCCCAGAACACCGGGGAGCTGTTTTTT. The chain employs TRBV6-2 or TRBV6-3 and TRBJ2-2; no reliable D call. The CDR3 loop spans 14 amino acids. With 4 bases removed from V and 1 base from J, the gap between germline ends came to 7 bases. From germline, CDR1 is MNHEY and CDR2 SVGEGT.

V usage is TRBV6-4 and J usage is TRBJ1-5; no definite D call. The CDR3 sequence is 13 residues long. Germline CDR1 MRHNA, CDR2 SNTAGT. V was shortened by 6 bases and J by 4 bases, with 10 bases between the two germline ends. The CDR3 DNA follows: TGTGCCAGCAGCGCAGAGGAGAATCAGCCCCAGCATTTT. Translating gives CASSAEENQPQHF.

This clone has a handful of counts. This sequence joins TRBV18 and TRBJ1-4, with D possibly matching TRBD1 (5 bases). Trimming stripped 6 bases from V and 6 bases from J, with 17 bases between. Looked up from germline, CDR1 is KGHSH and CDR2 is LQKENI. The CDR3 contains 15 residues. CDR3 in DNA: TGTGCCAGCTCCCCATCGGGACCGTCGGATGAAAAACTGTTTTTT. It encodes CASSPSGPSDEKLFF.

This chain joins TRBV18 and TRBJ1-1, with D tentatively TRBD1 (6 bases). The CDR3 extends over 16 amino acids. Trimming removed 2 bases from V and 2 bases from J, with 15 bases in between. The germline V gene encodes CDR1 KGHSH and CDR2 LQKENI. The DNA for the CDR3 is TGTGCCAGCTCACCAATCCCAGGGGATGAAAACACTGAAGCTTTCTTT. Its protein is CASSPIPGDENTEAFF.

The chain is built from TRBV2 and TRBJ2-7; D is undetermined. From germline, CDR1 is SNHLY and CDR2 FYNNEI. CDR3 length: 15 residues. Trimming pared 5 bases from V and 1 base from J, leaving 15 bases between. The CDR3 DNA follows: TGTGCCAGCAGTAAAACAGAGTCTGGGTCCTACGAGCAGTACTTC. Its translation is CASSKTESGSYEQYF.

V usage is TRBV5-4 and J usage is TRBJ2-5; 9 bases match TRBD1. Germline values: CDR1 SGHNT, CDR2 YYREEE (reference sequence). The CDR3 has 14 residues. V lost 4 bases, J lost 4 bases, and 5 bases stayed unmatched. The CDR3 DNA reads as TGTGCCAGCAGCATCCGGGACAGGGCAGAGACCCAGTACTTC. Amino acids: CASSIRDRAETQYF. Based on the CDR3 plus reference TRBV5-4 and TRBJ2-5, the full variable domain is ETGVTQSPTHLIKTRGQQVTLRCSSQSGHNTVSWYQQALGQGPQFIFQYYREEENGRGNFPPRFSGLQFPNYSSELNVNALELDDSALYLCASSIRDRAETQYFGPGTRLLVL.

The V gene is TRBV4-1, the J gene TRBJ1-2; 7 positions match TRBD1. Germline V CDR1 and CDR2: MGHRA, YSYEKL. The V gene end was trimmed by 1 base and the J gene end by 6 bases; junction bases not matched to a gene: 8. This CDR3 contains 15 residues. CDR3: CASSQAPQGTHGYTF. As DNA, the CDR3 is TGCGCCAGCAGCCAAGCACCACAGGGGACTCATGGCTACACCTTC.

Only one count was recorded for this clone. V usage is TRBV5-1 and J usage is TRBJ1-4; no clear D gene. Trimming removed 4 bases at V and 5 bases at J, with 15 bases between. This CDR3 comprises 15 residues. Per the germline V gene, CDR1 is SGHRS and CDR2 is YFSETQ. The CDR3 is CASSLMEGGNEKLFF. For the CDR3, the DNA is TGCGCCAGCAGCCTGATGGAGGGAGGAAATGAAAAACTGTTTTTT. The variable domain in full, with the rest retrieved from reference TRBV5-1 and TRBJ1-4, is KAGVTQTPRYLIKTRGQQVTLSCSPISGHRSVSWYQQTPGQGLQFLFEYFSETQRNKGNFPGRFSGRQFSNSRSEMNVSTLELGDSALYLCASSLMEGGNEKLFFGSGTQLSVL.

This clone qualifies as medium-sized. This chain uses TRBV5-1 with TRBJ1-6, with D perhaps TRBD1 (5 bases). Germline values: CDR1 SGHRS, CDR2 YFSETQ. V lost 1 base and J 12 bases, leaving 17 bases between the germline ends. The CDR3 sequence is 15 residues long. The CDR3 spells CASSLRGEARGPLHF. CDR3 bases: TGCGCCAGCAGCTTGCGGGGGGAGGCAAGGGGACCCCTCCACTTT.

The genes are TRBV29-1 and TRBJ1-1; D is possibly TRBD1 (5 bases). The length of the CDR3 is 15 residues. V was shortened by 3 bases and J by 6 bases, with 20 bases between the two germline ends. CDR1 SQVTM and CDR2 ANQGSEA come from the germline V gene. The CDR3 DNA follows: TGCAGCGTTGAGGCCAGGGAAGTTTGGCTCCCTGAAGCTTTCTTT. Translation gives CSVEAREVWLPEAFF.

The genes are TRBV6-2 or TRBV6-3 and TRBJ1-2; D ambiguous. Germline CDR1 reads MNHEY; CDR2 reads SVGEGT. This CDR3 is built from 14 residues. The ends were cut back, 6 bases at V and 8 bases at J, with 19 bases in the middle. DNA for the CDR3: TGTGCCAGCAGCTTGGACGGCGACTTGGAGGGCTACACCTTC. Amino acids: CASSLDGDLEGYTF.

The J gene is TRBJ1-2, the V gene TRBV11-2; D gene unclear. Looked up from germline, CDR1 is SGHAT and CDR2 is FQNNGV. V was clipped by 1 base and J by 3 bases, with 12 bases between them. This CDR3 contains 15 residues. The CDR3 protein is CASSLGLGWDYGYTF. The CDR3 nucleotides read TGTGCCAGCAGCTTAGGATTAGGTTGGGACTATGGCTACACCTTC. The complete variable domain, with remaining parts taken from reference TRBV11-2 and TRBJ1-2, reads EAGVAQSPRYKIIEKRQSVAFWCNPISGHATLYWYQQILGQGPKLLIQFQNNGVVDDSQLPKDRFSAERLKGVDSTLKIQPAKLEDSAVYLCASSLGLGWDYGYTFGSGTRLTVV.

The V gene is TRBV18, the J gene TRBJ1-1; TRBD1 might be the D (6 bases). Germline V CDR1 and CDR2: KGHSH, LQKENI. Trimming removed 4 bases from V and 3 bases from J, with 24 bases in between. The CDR3 consists of 18 residues. The DNA of the CDR3 is TGTGCCAGCTCACGGGGGCAACATGGTTACAGAGGGGACACTGAAGCTTTCTTT. Residues: CASSRGQHGYRGDTEAFF.

The rearrangement joins TRBV30 to TRBJ1-6; TRBD1 matches at 7 bases. This CDR3 is built from 14 residues. Germline values: CDR1 GTSNPN, CDR2 SVGIG (reference sequence). Trimming cost V 5 bases and J 9 bases; bases outside gene matches: 10. Written as DNA, the CDR3 is TGTGCCTGGGCCCCCGACAGGGAAGGTTCACCCCTCCACTTT. As protein: CAWAPDREGSPLHF.

V gene TRBV2 combines with J gene TRBJ2-7; D is ambiguous. V gave up 6 bases and J gave up 4 bases, with 4 bases separating them. The CDR3 covers 10 residues. The germline V gene encodes CDR1 SNHLY and CDR2 FYNNEI. DNA for the CDR3: TGTGCCAGCAGAAGATACGAGCAGTACTTC. Translated: CASRRYEQYF.

The V and J genes are TRBV2 and TRBJ1-4, with D perhaps matching TRBD1 (5 bases). The germline gives CDR1 SNHLY, CDR2 FYNNEI. This CDR3 spans 17 amino acids. Trimming took 6 bases from V and 6 from J, leaving 23 bases between them. CDR3 bases: TGTGCCAGCAGAGATTCGGGGGTTTGGGGCGAGGATGAAAAACTGTTTTTT. This codes for CASRDSGVWGEDEKLFF.

This clone came up once. The chain recombines TRBV7-2 with TRBJ2-7; 8 bases match TRBD1. V shed 5 bases and J 7 bases; nucleotides not matched to a gene: 7. This CDR3 contains 13 residues. CDR1 and CDR2 (germline): SGHTA, FQGNSA. The CDR3 loop is CASSVLQGEEQYF. CDR3 nucleotides: TGTGCCAGCAGCGTCTTACAGGGGGAGGAGCAGTACTTC.

The chain has TRBV7-8 and TRBJ1-2, with D hard to call. The germline gives CDR1 SGHVS, CDR2 FQNEAQ. The CDR3 consists of 13 residues. The V and J ends lost 2 bases and 5 bases respectively, with 9 bases between them. CDR3 bases: TGTGCCAGCAGCTTAAACAGCGGGTATGGCTACACCTTC. Translating it yields CASSLNSGYGYTF. The entire variable domain, with the rest obtained from reference TRBV7-8 and TRBJ1-2, is as follows: GAGVSQSPRYKVAKRGQDVALRCDPISGHVSLFWYQQALGQGPEFLTYFQNEAQLDKSGLPSDRFFAERPEGSVSTLKIQRTQQEDSAVYLCASSLNSGYGYTFGSGTRLTVV.

The V gene is TRBV7-3, the J gene TRBJ2-2; maybe TRBD2 (5 bases). V lost 9 bases and J lost 1, with 9 bases in between. CDR3 length: 13 residues. The germline V gene has CDR1 SGHTA and CDR2 FQGTGA. The CDR3 DNA is TGTGCCAGTTCCGGGAAGAACACCGGGGAGCTGTTTTTT. It specifies CASSGKNTGELFF.

The V and J genes are TRBV7-2 and TRBJ2-7, with 8 bases identical to TRBD1. After removal of 4 bases from V and 6 bases from J, the junction contained 8 bases not matched to a gene. The germline gives CDR1 SGHTA, CDR2 FQGNSA. This CDR3 has 14 amino acids. In DNA, the CDR3 is TGTGCCAGCAGCTCCGGACAGGGTTGGGGCGAGCAGTACTTC. Translated: CASSSGQGWGEQYF.

The chain links TRBV2 to TRBJ1-1; D is undetermined. Germline CDR1 is SNHLY and CDR2 is FYNNEI. V was shortened by 3 bases and J by 3 bases, with 8 bases between the two germline ends. The CDR3 length is 13 residues. The CDR3 protein is CASSDGEDTEAFF. The DNA of the CDR3 is TGTGCCAGCAGTGATGGGGAGGACACTGAAGCTTTCTTT.

The chain combines TRBV5-4 with TRBJ1-5; TRBD1 matches at 8 bases. The CDR3 runs to 14 residues. The germline V gene encodes CDR1 SGHNT and CDR2 YYREEE (reference sequence). Trimming cost V 4 bases and J 4 bases; bases outside gene matches: 4. The CDR3 region is CASSVDRANQPQHF. Here the CDR3 DNA reads TGTGCCAGCAGCGTGGACAGGGCGAATCAGCCCCAGCATTTT. Looking up the rest from reference TRBV5-4 and TRBJ1-5 gives the full variable domain: ETGVTQSPTHLIKTRGQQVTLRCSSQSGHNTVSWYQQALGQGPQFIFQYYREEENGRGNFPPRFSGLQFPNYSSELNVNALELDDSALYLCASSVDRANQPQHFGDGTRLSIL.

The chain links TRBV9 to TRBJ1-1; TRBD1 matches at 7 bases. The CDR3 has 14 amino acids. V shed 0 bases, J shed 6 bases, and the junction held 5 bases outside the gene matches. Germline CDR1 SGDLS, CDR2 YYNGEE. Here the CDR3 reads CASSVGQGIPEAFF. The CDR3 DNA sequence: TGTGCCAGCAGCGTAGGACAGGGTATTCCTGAAGCTTTCTTT.

This chain uses TRBV3-1 (or the pseudogene TRBV3-2) with TRBJ2-2, with 8 bases that match TRBD1. The germline CDR1 and CDR2 sequences are LGHDT and YNNKEL (reference sequence). The CDR3 consists of 12 residues. V dropped 6 bases and J dropped 7; count of bases not matched to a gene: 1. The DNA for the CDR3 is TGTGCCAGCAGGGGGACAGGCGGGGAGCTGTTTTTT. It yields the protein CASRGTGGELFF.